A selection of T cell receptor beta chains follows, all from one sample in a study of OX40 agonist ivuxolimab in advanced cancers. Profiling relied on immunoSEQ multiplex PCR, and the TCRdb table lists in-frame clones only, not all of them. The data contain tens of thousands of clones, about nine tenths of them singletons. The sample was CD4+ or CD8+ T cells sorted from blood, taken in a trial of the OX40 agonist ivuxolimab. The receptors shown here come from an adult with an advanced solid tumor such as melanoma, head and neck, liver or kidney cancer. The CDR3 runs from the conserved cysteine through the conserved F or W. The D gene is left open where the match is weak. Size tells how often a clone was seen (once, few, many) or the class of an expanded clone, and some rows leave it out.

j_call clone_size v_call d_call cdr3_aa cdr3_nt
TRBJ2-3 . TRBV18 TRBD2 CASSPLVLAGAGFSTDTQYF TGTGCCAGCTCACCACTTGTCTTGGCGGGAGCCGGCTTTAGCACAGATACGCAGTATTTT
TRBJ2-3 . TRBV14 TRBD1 CASSRGQRNTQYF TGTGCCAGCAGCCGGGGACAGCGAAATACGCAGTATTTT
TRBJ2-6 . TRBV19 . CATISGTGANVLTF TGTGCCACCATCTCAGGGACTGGGGCCAACGTCCTGACTTTC
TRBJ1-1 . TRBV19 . CASSTQGGTEAFF TGTGCCAGTAGTACTCAGGGTGGTACTGAAGCTTTCTTT
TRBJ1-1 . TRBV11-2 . CASSLDRGRMATEAFF TGTGCCAGCAGCTTAGATCGCGGCAGAATGGCCACTGAAGCTTTCTTT
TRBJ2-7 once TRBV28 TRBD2 CASRETSGSSYEQYF TGTGCCAGCAGAGAAACTAGCGGGAGCTCCTACGAGCAGTACTTC
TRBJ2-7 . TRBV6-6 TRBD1 CASSPAGGAFYEQYF TGTGCCAGCAGCCCTGCAGGGGGTGCCTTCTACGAGCAGTACTTC
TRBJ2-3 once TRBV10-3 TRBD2 CAISEASGRSDTQYF TGTGCCATCAGTGAGGCTAGCGGGAGGTCAGATACGCAGTATTTT
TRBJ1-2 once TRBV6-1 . CASSPLRQALF TGTGCCAGCAGTCCCCTCCGACAGGCCCTCTTC
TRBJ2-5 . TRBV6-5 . CASSYGPQGGIETQYF TGTGCCAGCAGTTACGGTCCGCAGGGAGGCATAGAGACCCAGTACTTC
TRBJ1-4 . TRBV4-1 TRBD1 CASRQEDRDSEKLFF TGCGCCAGCCGCCAAGAAGACAGGGACTCGGAAAAACTGTTTTTT
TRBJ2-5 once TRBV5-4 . CASSLVTTLETQYF TGTGCCAGCAGCTTGGTGACTACGTTGGAGACCCAGTACTTC
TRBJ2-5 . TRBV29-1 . CSVATAKETQYF TGCAGCGTTGCGACAGCTAAAGAGACCCAGTACTTC
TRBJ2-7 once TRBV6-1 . CASSERGGPMRYEQYF TGTGCCAGCAGTGAGAGGGGGGGCCCGATGCGATACGAGCAGTACTTC
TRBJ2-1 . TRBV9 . CASSFSGTGSYNEQFF TGTGCCAGCAGCTTCTCCGGGACTGGCTCCTACAATGAGCAGTTCTTC
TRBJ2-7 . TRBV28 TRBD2 CASGMQTSGSHEQYF TGTGCCAGCGGGATGCAGACTAGCGGGAGTCACGAGCAGTACTTC
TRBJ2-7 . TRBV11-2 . CASSTRTGEQYF TGTGCCAGCAGCACCCGGACTGGCGAGCAGTACTTC
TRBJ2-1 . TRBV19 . CASSGLSYNEQFF TGTGCCAGCAGCGGGCTCTCCTACAATGAGCAGTTCTTC
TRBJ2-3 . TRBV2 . CASSEEVDTQYF TGTGCCAGCAGTGAAGAGGTAGATACGCAGTATTTT
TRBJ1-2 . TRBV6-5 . CASSYGFAGIGGYTF TGTGCCAGCAGTTACGGGTTTGCAGGGATCGGTGGCTACACCTTC
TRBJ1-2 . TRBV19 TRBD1 CASSIQGASYGYTF TGTGCCAGTAGTATCCAGGGGGCGAGCTATGGCTACACCTTC
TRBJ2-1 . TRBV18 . CASSPPSYNEQFF TGTGCCAGCTCACCGCCCTCCTACAATGAGCAGTTCTTC
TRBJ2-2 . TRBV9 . CASSVGVAGVVGELFF TGTGCCAGCAGCGTCGGGGTGGCAGGGGTAGTCGGGGAGCTGTTTTTT
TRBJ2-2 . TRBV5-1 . CASSFLGGPNTGELFF TGCGCCAGCAGCTTCCTCGGGGGTCCAAACACCGGGGAGCTGTTTTTT